The 21 T cell receptor beta chains given below trace back to one sample, sequenced in a study of T cells in Graves' hyperthyroidism and ophthalmopathy. RNA transcripts gave rise to amplified TCR beta CDR3 regions. HTBI primers were the set used in a first-round RT-PCR of the TCR CDR3. TCRdb reprocessed the multiplex PCR reads with MiXCR, giving one entry per CDR3 protein. In the table there are 600,000 to 750,000 distinct CDR3 sequences, roughly 17% of which are singletons. Sequencing was carried out using blood. These receptors came from a man between 50 and 59 years old with Graves' hyperthyroidism.

Concerning this clonotype: This could be a read error, since a much larger clone is one nucleotide away. The V gene is TRBV24-1, the J gene TRBJ2-1; D remains unclear. CDR3 size: 16 residues. V shed 0 bases and J shed 9 bases, with 17 bases lying between them. Germline lookup yields CDR1 KGHDR and CDR2 SFDVKD. The CDR3, as DNA: TGTGCCACCAGTGATTTGCCGGGCGTCTTGGGCAGTGAGCAGTTCTTC. It is translated as CATSDLPGVLGSEQFF.

This clonotype was detected a few times. The rearrangement links TRBV3-1 to TRBJ2-3; the D gene is possibly TRBD1 (6 bases). V lost 4 bases and J lost 1, with 12 bases in between. Germline V gives CDR1 LGHDT, CDR2 YNNKEL (reference sequence). This CDR3 contains 15 residues. CDR3 region: CASSLQGLGTDTQYF. The CDR3 bases are TGTGCCAGCAGCCTACAGGGTTTGGGCACAGATACGCAGTATTTT.

This clonotype was seen many times. V is TRBV27 and J is TRBJ2-1, with 9 bases lining up with TRBD2. CDR3 size: 16 residues. In germline, CDR1 is MNHEY, CDR2 SMNVEV (reference sequence). Germline trimming cut 6 bases from V and 8 bases from J; bases unmatched to any gene: 14. CDR3 protein: CASSPVAGGPFDEQFF. Here the CDR3 DNA reads TGTGCCAGCAGCCCCGTTGCGGGAGGGCCTTTTGATGAGCAGTTCTTC.

The V and J genes are TRBV19 and TRBJ2-7; TRBD2 aligns across 12 bases. V dropped 3 bases and J dropped 6; count of bases not matched to a gene: 3. Germline V gives CDR1 LNHDA, CDR2 SQIVND (reference sequence). The CDR3 loop spans 14 amino acids. CDR3 sequence (DNA): TGTGCCAGTAGTATGTCGGGACTAGCGGGCGAGCAGTACTTC. This encodes CASSMSGLAGEQYF. Filled out from reference TRBV19 and TRBJ2-7, the complete variable domain reads DGGITQSPKYLFRKEGQNVTLSCEQNLNHDAMYWYRQDPGQGLRLIYYSQIVNDFQKGDIAEGYSVSREKKESFPLTVTSAQKNPTAFYLCASSMSGLAGEQYFGPGTRLTVT.

This clonotype was picked up one time. This chain uses TRBV12-3 or TRBV12-4 with TRBJ1-2; TRBD1 aligns across 9 bases. The CDR3 has 14 amino acids. V dropped 5 bases and J dropped 8; count of bases not matched to a gene: 9. The CDR3 reads CASSPGQGGGGYTF. The CDR3 nucleotides are TGTGCCAGCAGTCCGGGACAGGGAGGAGGCGGCTACACCTTC.

In its sample, this clonotype was seen a few times. This chain joins TRBV5-1 and TRBJ2-2; D is perhaps TRBD1 or TRBD2 (6 bases each). V was trimmed by 3 bases and J by 6 bases, leaving 21 bases between them. The CDR3 runs to 17 residues. Germline V gene lookup returns CDR1 SGHRS and CDR2 YFSETQ. The CDR3 DNA is TGCGCCAGCAGCTACGACCTGGGGTCGGGGGCGGCCGGGGAGCTGTTTTTT. This translates into CASSYDLGSGAAGELFF.

Regarding this clonotype: One base away lies a much larger clone, so this may be a sequencing read error. The chain links TRBV4-2 to TRBJ1-2, with 7 nucleotides matching TRBD1. The CDR3 has 15 amino acids. Trimming removed 5 bases from V and 3 bases from J; junction bases left unmatched: 9. Germline V gives CDR1 LGHNA, CDR2 YNFKEQ. The CDR3 DNA sequence: TGTGCCAGCAGCAAGGGGGCAGGGAAGGACTATGGCTACACCTTC. It specifies CASSKGAGKDYGYTF.

This clonotype was counted many times. The chain employs TRBV29-1 and TRBJ2-7, with 9 bases matching TRBD1. The CDR3 runs to 17 residues. Germline V CDR1 and CDR2: SQVTM, ANQGSEA. Trimming at V came to 1 base and at J to 1 base, leaving 11 bases not matched to a gene. CDR3 in DNA: TGCAGCGTTGAAGCCTCACCGGGACAGGGTATTTCCTACGAGCAGTACTTC. This sequence encodes CSVEASPGQGISYEQYF.

The chain carries TRBV4-1 and TRBJ2-1; 10 bases align to TRBD2. CDR1 MGHRA and CDR2 YSYEKL come from the germline V gene. V was clipped by 3 bases and J by 5 bases; unmatched bases: 13. CDR3 length: 18 residues. In nucleotides, the CDR3 is TGCGCCAGCAGCCAGAGGGGGATAGCGGGAGGCCGAAACAATGAGCAGTTCTTC. Amino acid sequence: CASSQRGIAGGRNNEQFF.

The chain recombines TRBV3-1 with TRBJ2-7; 10 bases line up with TRBD2. The J segment lost 7 bases and the V segment lost 4 bases, leaving 10 bases of the junction unmatched. Germline V gene data show CDR1 as LGHDT and CDR2 as YNNKEL (reference sequence). This CDR3 is built from 15 residues. CDR3 sequence (DNA): TGTGCCAGCAGCCGAGGAGCGGGAGGGCCGGAGGAGCAGTACTTC. Protein: CASSRGAGGPEEQYF.

Many counts were recorded for this clonotype. The chain uses TRBV11-2 and TRBJ2-7; TRBD2 agrees at 9 bases. Germline loops: CDR1 SGHAT, CDR2 FQNNGV. The CDR3 is made up of 15 amino acids. J was trimmed by 2 bases and V by 5 bases; bases with no gene match: 7. The chain's CDR3 is CASSTSPSGTYEQYF. In DNA, the CDR3 is TGTGCCAGCAGCACCAGCCCTAGCGGGACCTACGAGCAGTACTTC.

This clonotype was seen only a few times. This chain uses TRBV7-2 with TRBJ1-4; tentative D call: TRBD1 (5 bases). V lost 2 bases, J lost 3 bases, and 16 bases lay in between. Germline CDR1 and CDR2: SGHTA and FQGNSA. This CDR3 is built from 17 residues. The CDR3 DNA reads as TGTGCCAGCAGCTTAATGGGGGAATCGGTACCTAATGAAAAACTGTTTTTT. Encoded protein: CASSLMGESVPNEKLFF.

In this sample, this clonotype turned up a few times. This chain's CDR3 is CAWSVGLANLPDTQYF. CDR3 DNA: TGTGCCTGGAGTGTTGGCCTAGCGAACTTACCGGATACGCAGTATTTT. This sequence joins TRBV30 and TRBJ2-3; the D gene is possibly TRBD2 (6 bases). V was pared by 0 bases and J by 6 bases, with 19 bases between. Germline loops: CDR1 GTSNPN, CDR2 SVGIG (reference sequence). The CDR3 length is 16 residues.

This clonotype has just a few counts. The V and J genes are TRBV20-1 and TRBJ1-1; no definite D call. Per the germline V gene, CDR1 is DFQATT and CDR2 is SNEGSKA (reference sequence). This CDR3 comprises 12 residues. Trimming took off 2 bases at V and 4 bases at J, with 8 bases between the two ends. The CDR3 DNA follows: TGCAGTGCTAGATCTGGCATCACTGAAGCTTTCTTT. Protein product: CSARSGITEAFF.

Comments on this clonotype: Possible read error: a much larger clone is one base away. The chain carries TRBV18 and TRBJ1-1; 7 bases map to TRBD1. The length of the CDR3 is 13 residues. CDR1 and CDR2 (germline): KGHSH, LQKENI. The CDR3, as DNA: TGTGCCGGCTCACGAACAGGGGTCACTGAAGCTTTCTTT. This sequence encodes CAGSRTGVTEAFF.

This clonotype has ten or more counts. The gene calls are TRBV18 and TRBJ1-5, with TRBD1 matching over 7 bases. Looked up from germline, CDR1 is KGHSH and CDR2 is LQKENI. The CDR3 covers 16 residues. The junction had 11 bases not matched to a gene; V was cut back by 3 bases and J by 6 bases. CDR3 coding DNA: TGTGCCAGCTCACCGTCCCAGGGGGATCAAGGTCAGCCCCAGCATTTT. Its protein product is CASSPSQGDQGQPQHF.

This clonotype has ten or more counts. The rearrangement uses TRBV30 and TRBJ1-1; no definite D call. CDR3 length: 13 amino acids. CDR1 and CDR2 (germline): GTSNPN, SVGIG (reference sequence). Trimming pared 0 bases from V and 0 bases from J, leaving 5 bases between. DNA of the CDR3: TGTGCCTGGAGTGTACAGATGAACACTGAAGCTTTCTTT. Encoded protein: CAWSVQMNTEAFF. The full variable domain, with the rest looked up from reference TRBV30 and TRBJ1-1, is SQTIHQWPATLVQPVGSPLSLECTVEGTSNPNLYWYRQAAGRGLQLLFYSVGIGQISSEVPQNLSASRPQDRQFILSSKKLLLSDSGFYLCAWSVQMNTEAFFGQGTRLTVV.

This clonotype was observed at least ten times. This rearrangement joins TRBV19 to TRBJ2-7; D remains ambiguous. The germline CDR1 and CDR2 sequences are LNHDA and SQIVND (reference sequence). This CDR3 contains 15 residues. Trimming removed 10 bases at V and 0 bases at J, with 19 bases between. The CDR3 loop reads CATPSSAVHSYEQYF. The CDR3 DNA reads TGTGCCACTCCCTCTAGTGCGGTACACTCCTACGAGCAGTACTTC.

This clonotype was seen repeatedly, ten times or more. V usage is TRBV14 and J usage is TRBJ2-1, with 9 bases lining up with TRBD2. CDR1 is SGHDN, CDR2 FVKESK, per germline. The CDR3 sequence is 17 residues long. V shed 0 bases, J shed 8 bases, and the junction held 11 bases outside the gene matches. CDR3 nucleotides: TGTGCCAGCAGCCAAGAGGTTAGCGGGAGCGTATTCGATGAGCAGTTCTTC. Encoded protein: CASSQEVSGSVFDEQFF.

The chain combines TRBV3-1 with TRBJ2-1; weak D call: TRBD2 (6 bases). This CDR3 region has 16 residues. Germline-derived CDR1 and CDR2 are LGHDT and YNNKEL (reference sequence). The V end lost 1 base, the J end lost 0 bases, and 10 bases lay between the germline ends. The CDR3 DNA reads TGTGCCAGCAGCCAAGTAGCGGCATCCTCCTACAATGAGCAGTTCTTC. Its protein product is CASSQVAASSYNEQFF.

The V and J genes are TRBV5-1 and TRBJ2-5; D uncertain. Looked up from germline, CDR1 is SGHRS and CDR2 is YFSETQ. Trimming took 4 bases from V and 2 from J, leaving 12 bases between them. This CDR3 spans 14 amino acids. CDR3 bases: TGCGCCAGCAGCCTTGTCCCGACACAAGAGACCCAGTACTTC. Translating gives CASSLVPTQETQYF.